A single sample is the source of the 30 T cell receptor beta chains below, sequenced in a study of cytomegalovirus exposure and HLA in healthy donors. The PCR employed 60 Vbeta primers together with 13 Jbeta primers. Clones were read by immunoSEQ multiplex PCR, and TCRdb kept only the in-frame ones, dropping some. The sample lists under 200,000 clones, roughly 71% occurring once. The sample taken for sequencing was PBMCs. Receptor source: a girl aged 10 to 17 in good health and CMV-seronegative.

The chain is built from TRBV10-3 and TRBJ1-1; 9 nucleotides agree with TRBD1. After removal of 10 bases from V and 1 base from J, the junction contained 4 bases not matched to a gene. Germline V gives CDR1 ENHRY, CDR2 SYGVKD. The CDR3 has 13 amino acids. CDR3 in DNA: TGTGCCAGCTTGGGACAGGGGAACACTGAAGCTTTCTTT. This encodes CASLGQGNTEAFF.

The chain has TRBV10-2 and TRBJ1-1; perhaps TRBD1 as D (6 bases). Between the trimmed V and J ends, which lost 6 bases and 4 bases, there was a span of 12 bases. Germline loops: CDR1 WSHSY, CDR2 SAAADI. The length of the CDR3 is 13 residues. In nucleotides, the CDR3 is TGCGCCAGCAGCCCTACAGGGTTCACTGAAGCTTTCTTT. This encodes CASSPTGFTEAFF.

This clone showed up just a few times. The CDR3 is CASSQTQGRSGELFF. The DNA for the CDR3 is TGCGCCAGCAGCCAGACTCAGGGAAGGTCCGGGGAGCTGTTTTTT. This chain uses TRBV4-1 with TRBJ2-2; tentative D call: TRBD1 (5 bases). Germline CDR1 and CDR2: MGHRA and YSYEKL. The CDR3 totals 15 residues. Trimming shortened V by 3 bases and J by 6 bases, and 14 bases separated the two germline ends.

The V gene is TRBV6-1, the J gene TRBJ2-3, with 8 nucleotides matching TRBD1. The germline CDR1 and CDR2 sequences are MNHNS and SASEGT. The CDR3 loop spans 14 amino acids. V trimming: 6 bases; J trimming: 2 bases; junction bases outside the gene matches: 4. CDR3 residues: CASSTGGHTDTQYF. DNA for the CDR3: TGTGCCAGCAGCACAGGGGGTCACACAGATACGCAGTATTTT.

This chain uses TRBV9 with TRBJ1-1; TRBD1 matches at 7 bases. V gave up 5 bases and J gave up 2 bases; unmatched junction bases: 9. This CDR3 is 15 amino acids long. Germline lookup yields CDR1 SGDLS and CDR2 YYNGEE. CDR3 in DNA: TGTGCCAGCAGGGCATACAGGGGATTAAACACTGAAGCTTTCTTT. It is translated as CASRAYRGLNTEAFF.

The chain has TRBV7-3 and TRBJ2-7, with TRBD1 matching 10 bases. Germline values: CDR1 SGHTA, CDR2 FQGTGA. The length of the CDR3 is 15 residues. J was trimmed by 0 bases and V by 4 bases; bases with no gene match: 3. The CDR3 loop reads CASSWTGGSSYEQYF. The CDR3 DNA reads TGTGCCAGCAGCTGGACAGGGGGGAGCTCCTACGAGCAGTACTTC.

V and J are TRBV6-1 and TRBJ1-1; D might be TRBD1 (6 bases). The CDR3 extends over 15 amino acids. V was clipped by 3 bases and J by 3 bases, with 14 bases between them. Germline-derived CDR1 and CDR2 are MNHNS and SASEGT. The CDR3 sequence: CASSDGQTLDTEAFF. Here the CDR3 DNA reads TGTGCCAGCAGTGATGGACAGACACTAGACACTGAAGCTTTCTTT.

The genes are TRBV10-1 and TRBJ2-2; D gene unclear. Per the germline V gene, CDR1 is WNHNN and CDR2 is SYGVQD (reference sequence). V lost 2 bases, J lost 7 bases, and 5 bases lay in between. The CDR3 totals 12 residues. The chain's CDR3 is CASSERSGELFF. The CDR3 DNA reads TGCGCCAGCAGTGAGCGGAGCGGGGAGCTGTTTTTT.

The CDR3 spells CASSSGTGRASYEQYF. The CDR3 region has the DNA TGTGCCAGCAGCTCCGGGACAGGGCGCGCCTCCTACGAGCAGTACTTC. V and J are TRBV9 and TRBJ2-7; 9 bases match TRBD1. The CDR3 runs to 16 residues. Losses at the gene ends were 4 bases for V and 0 bases for J; bases not matched to a gene: 8. The germline gives CDR1 SGDLS, CDR2 YYNGEE. The variable domain in full, completed from reference TRBV9 and TRBJ2-7, reads DSGVTQTPKHLITATGQRVTLRCSPRSGDLSVYWYQQSLDQGLQFLIQYYNGEERAKGNILERFSAQQFPDLHSELNLSSLELGDSALYFCASSSGTGRASYEQYFGPGTRLTVT.

Only one count was recorded for this clone. V is TRBV19 and J is TRBJ2-5; 10 bases map to TRBD1. The CDR3 runs 15 residues. Per germline, CDR1 LNHDA and CDR2 SQIVND (reference sequence). V was pared by 3 bases and J by 2 bases, with 3 bases of the junction left unmatched. CDR3 nucleotides: TGTGCCAGTAGTATGGGGACAGGGGAACAAGAGACCCAGTACTTC. It codes for CASSMGTGEQETQYF. Filled out from reference TRBV19 and TRBJ2-5, the complete variable domain reads DGGITQSPKYLFRKEGQNVTLSCEQNLNHDAMYWYRQDPGQGLRLIYYSQIVNDFQKGDIAEGYSVSREKKESFPLTVTSAQKNPTAFYLCASSMGTGEQETQYFGPGTRLLVL.

This chain uses TRBV7-9 with TRBJ2-1, with 10 bases fitting TRBD1. Germline V gives CDR1 SEHNR, CDR2 FQNEAQ (reference sequence). J was trimmed by 0 bases and V by 5 bases; bases with no gene match: 1. This CDR3 contains 15 residues. The CDR3 DNA reads as TGTGCCAGCAGCCGACAGGGGGCCTCCTACAATGAGCAGTTCTTC. It translates to CASSRQGASYNEQFF.

The rearrangement links TRBV11-2 to TRBJ1-1, with D uncertain. Trimming took off 1 base at V and 4 bases at J, with 7 bases between the two ends. CDR3 length: 13 residues. Per germline, CDR1 SGHAT and CDR2 FQNNGV. The CDR3, as DNA: TGTGCCAGCAGCTTAGGGGCGAGCACTGAAGCTTTCTTT. Encoded protein: CASSLGASTEAFF.

This chain connects TRBV2 to TRBJ2-1; 9 nucleotides align to TRBD2. The trim removed 10 bases at V and 4 bases at J, leaving 14 bases unmatched. Germline V gene sequence: CDR1 SNHLY, CDR2 FYNNEI. There are 16 residues in the CDR3. The CDR3 is CATQNSGGGAYNEQFF. CDR3 nucleotides: TGTGCCACCCAGAACTCCGGCGGGGGGGCTTACAATGAGCAGTTCTTC.

This clone was seen more than once but under ten times. The chain uses TRBV4-2 and TRBJ2-2; 14 bases align to TRBD2. The V gene's germline CDR1 is LGHNA and CDR2 YNFKEQ. The V and J ends lost 3 bases and 4 bases, in that order; junction bases with no gene match: 7. The CDR3 sequence is 18 residues long. CDR3 sequence (DNA): TGTGCCAGCAGCCATCCCGGACTAGCGGGGGGTACCACCGGGGAGCTGTTTTTT. Protein sequence: CASSHPGLAGGTTGELFF.

The rearrangement links TRBV5-1 to TRBJ2-5, with 11 bases matching TRBD2. V lost 4 bases, J lost 4 bases, and 9 bases stayed unmatched. Germline V gives CDR1 SGHRS, CDR2 YFSETQ. The CDR3 covers 16 residues. The CDR3 spells CASSVTSGGSLETQYF. CDR3 bases: TGCGCCAGCAGCGTCACTAGCGGGGGCTCATTAGAGACCCAGTACTTC.

The V gene is TRBV19, the J gene TRBJ1-5, with D perhaps TRBD1 (6 bases). CDR1 LNHDA and CDR2 SQIVND come from the germline V gene (reference sequence). This CDR3 spans 13 amino acids. Between the trimmed V and J ends, which lost 7 bases and 3 bases, there was a span of 10 bases. The CDR3 region has the DNA TGTGCCAGTACGGGGGGCGACAATCAGCCCCAGCATTTT. Translating gives CASTGGDNQPQHF.

The rearrangement joins TRBV19 to TRBJ2-7; 8 bases agree with TRBD1. The CDR3 runs 14 residues. V lost 6 bases, J lost 6 bases, and 10 bases stayed unmatched. Germline V lookup: CDR1 LNHDA, CDR2 SQIVND (reference sequence). In DNA form, the CDR3 reads TGTGCCAGTAGGCCGTTGGACAGGGAGACCGAGCAGTACTTC. This codes for CASRPLDRETEQYF.

V usage is TRBV28 and J usage is TRBJ1-5; D is ambiguous. Germline V gene sequence: CDR1 MDHEN, CDR2 SYDVKM. The CDR3 is made up of 11 amino acids. Trimming took 10 bases from V and 0 from J, leaving 4 bases between them. The CDR3 here is CATNSNQPQHF. The CDR3 DNA reads TGTGCCACTAATAGCAATCAGCCCCAGCATTTT.

CDR3 coding DNA: TGTGCCAGCAGCTTTGAGGGGGTGAACACTGAAGCTTTCTTT. It translates to CASSFEGVNTEAFF. The gene calls are TRBV5-4 and TRBJ1-1; a weak D match, TRBD1 (6 bases). Trimming stripped 2 bases from V and 0 bases from J, with 8 bases between. The CDR3 runs to 14 residues. The V gene's germline CDR1 is SGHNT and CDR2 YYREEE (reference sequence).

This clone has just a few counts. V is TRBV10-3 and J is TRBJ1-6; 9 bases map to TRBD1. The ends lost 7 bases at V and 9 bases at J; junction bases unmatched: 7. The CDR3 contains 14 residues. Germline-derived CDR1 and CDR2 are ENHRY and SYGVKD. DNA of the CDR3: TGTGCCATCAACACAGGGGGCATAGCTTCACCCCTCCACTTT. Translating it yields CAINTGGIASPLHF.

This clone was seen a handful of times. The CDR3 coding sequence is TGTGCCAGCAGTAAAGTGGGGTGGGAGGACGAGCAGTACTTC. It yields the protein CASSKVGWEDEQYF. This chain connects TRBV27 to TRBJ2-7, with D tentatively TRBD2 (6 bases). Germline lookup yields CDR1 MNHEY and CDR2 SMNVEV (reference sequence). Between the trimmed V and J ends, which lost 5 bases and 5 bases, there was a span of 16 bases. The CDR3 runs 14 residues.

The chain links TRBV4-1 to TRBJ2-1; 7 nucleotides line up with TRBD2. The junction had 5 bases not matched to a gene; V was cut back by 0 bases and J by 0 bases. This CDR3 contains 17 residues. Per germline, CDR1 MGHRA and CDR2 YSYEKL. CDR3 residues: CASSQEGTTASYNEQFF. The CDR3 DNA is TGCGCCAGCAGCCAAGAGGGGACTACCGCCTCCTACAATGAGCAGTTCTTC.

The chain recombines TRBV6-1 with TRBJ2-7; no firm D call. The CDR3 is made up of 13 amino acids. V dropped 2 bases and J dropped 0 bases, with 5 bases sitting between them. Germline CDR1 reads MNHNS; CDR2 reads SASEGT. The CDR3 is CASSERPSYEQYF. The CDR3 nucleotides are TGTGCCAGCAGTGAACGTCCCTCCTACGAGCAGTACTTC.

The chain carries TRBV5-4 and TRBJ2-3; D is undetermined. In germline, CDR1 is SGHNT, CDR2 YYREEE (reference sequence). The CDR3 runs 13 residues. V lost 3 bases and J lost 2, with 7 bases in between. CDR3 DNA: TGTGCCAGCAGCTCCTCCTCCACAGATACGCAGTATTTT. It codes for CASSSSSTDTQYF.

V is TRBV5-1 and J is TRBJ2-7; TRBD2 matches 9 bases. Trimming removed 0 bases from V and 2 bases from J; junction bases left unmatched: 3. Germline lookup yields CDR1 SGHRS and CDR2 YFSETQ. This CDR3 is 15 amino acids long. Written as DNA, the CDR3 is TGCGCCAGCAGCTTGGGCGGGGGGGATACCTACGAGCAGTACTTC. Encoded protein: CASSLGGGDTYEQYF. Full variable domain (remainder filled in from reference TRBV5-1 and TRBJ2-7): KAGVTQTPRYLIKTRGQQVTLSCSPISGHRSVSWYQQTPGQGLQFLFEYFSETQRNKGNFPGRFSGRQFSNSRSEMNVSTLELGDSALYLCASSLGGGDTYEQYFGPGTRLTVT.

The V call is TRBV6-5, the J call TRBJ1-6; no definite D call. Germline V CDR1 and CDR2: MNHEY, SVGAGI. V lost 2 bases to trimming and J lost 9 bases, with 11 bases between them. The CDR3 loop spans 14 amino acids. The CDR3 nucleotides read TGTGCCAGCAGTTACGGAGGGAGGATTTCACCCCTCCACTTT. Amino acid sequence: CASSYGGRISPLHF.

The rearrangement joins TRBV28 to TRBJ1-5; D call uncertain. Germline V CDR1 and CDR2: MDHEN, SYDVKM. Trimming took off 8 bases at V and 3 bases at J, with 8 bases between the two ends. This CDR3 spans 12 amino acids. The CDR3 DNA reads as TGTGCCAGCCACAGAAACAATCAGCCCCAGCATTTT. Protein: CASHRNNQPQHF.

The rearrangement joins TRBV5-1 to TRBJ2-3, with 11 bases identical to TRBD2. The CDR3 extends over 17 amino acids. V shed 0 bases and J 1 base; nucleotides not matched to a gene: 4. From germline, CDR1 is SGHRS and CDR2 YFSETQ. CDR3 DNA sequence: TGCGCCAGCAGCTTGGACCTACTAGCGGGGGGCACAGATACGCAGTATTTT. This translates into CASSLDLLAGGTDTQYF.

This clone occurred a few times. The chain has TRBV29-1 and TRBJ1-2; D unclear. CDR3 size: 12 residues. The ends were cut back, 8 bases at V and 2 bases at J, with 12 bases in the middle. Germline assignment: CDR1 SQVTM and CDR2 ANQGSEA. CDR3 in amino acids: CSYREENYGYTF. The CDR3 DNA reads as TGCAGCTATAGAGAGGAGAACTATGGCTACACCTTC.

The CDR3 loop reads CASNMGRIQETQYF. The CDR3 bases are TGTGCCAGCAATATGGGGCGTATCCAAGAGACCCAGTACTTC. This sequence joins TRBV6-1 and TRBJ2-5; perhaps TRBD1 as D (5 bases). Trimming removed 7 bases at V and 1 base at J, with 13 bases between. This CDR3 spans 14 amino acids. The germline gives CDR1 MNHNS, CDR2 SASEGT.